This T cell receptor (beta chain) derives from a study of cytomegalovirus exposure and HLA in healthy donors. Amplification used 60 Vbeta primers and 13 Jbeta primers. Measured with immunoSEQ multiplex PCR; TCRdb has only the in-frame clones, and not every one. The data show 120,000 to 150,000 clones, roughly 75% seen once. Per the germline V gene, CDR1 is SGHRS and CDR2 is YFSETQ. This CDR3 contains 15 residues. Study outcomes and limitations: Most of the CMV-associated TCR beta chains (in a later analysis) appeared to be HLA-restricted. Some V segments, including TRBV6-2 and TRBV6-3, were excluded as indistinguishable. Common viral pathogens seemed to be connected with several of the most significant clusters, according to a later analysis.

Turning to this clone: Its cognate antigen is unknown.

The source material was PBMCs. The genes are TRBV5-1 and TRBJ2-5; 7 bases map to TRBD1. Matching the DNA end better, TRBJ2-7 makes the J call doubtful. This sequence was found in a man between 35 and 55 years old in good health and CMV-seronegative. In DNA, the CDR3 is TGCGCCAGCAGCTTCGGTGGCAGGGGGAACAACGAGCAGTACTTC. This gives the protein CASSFGGRGNNEQYF.